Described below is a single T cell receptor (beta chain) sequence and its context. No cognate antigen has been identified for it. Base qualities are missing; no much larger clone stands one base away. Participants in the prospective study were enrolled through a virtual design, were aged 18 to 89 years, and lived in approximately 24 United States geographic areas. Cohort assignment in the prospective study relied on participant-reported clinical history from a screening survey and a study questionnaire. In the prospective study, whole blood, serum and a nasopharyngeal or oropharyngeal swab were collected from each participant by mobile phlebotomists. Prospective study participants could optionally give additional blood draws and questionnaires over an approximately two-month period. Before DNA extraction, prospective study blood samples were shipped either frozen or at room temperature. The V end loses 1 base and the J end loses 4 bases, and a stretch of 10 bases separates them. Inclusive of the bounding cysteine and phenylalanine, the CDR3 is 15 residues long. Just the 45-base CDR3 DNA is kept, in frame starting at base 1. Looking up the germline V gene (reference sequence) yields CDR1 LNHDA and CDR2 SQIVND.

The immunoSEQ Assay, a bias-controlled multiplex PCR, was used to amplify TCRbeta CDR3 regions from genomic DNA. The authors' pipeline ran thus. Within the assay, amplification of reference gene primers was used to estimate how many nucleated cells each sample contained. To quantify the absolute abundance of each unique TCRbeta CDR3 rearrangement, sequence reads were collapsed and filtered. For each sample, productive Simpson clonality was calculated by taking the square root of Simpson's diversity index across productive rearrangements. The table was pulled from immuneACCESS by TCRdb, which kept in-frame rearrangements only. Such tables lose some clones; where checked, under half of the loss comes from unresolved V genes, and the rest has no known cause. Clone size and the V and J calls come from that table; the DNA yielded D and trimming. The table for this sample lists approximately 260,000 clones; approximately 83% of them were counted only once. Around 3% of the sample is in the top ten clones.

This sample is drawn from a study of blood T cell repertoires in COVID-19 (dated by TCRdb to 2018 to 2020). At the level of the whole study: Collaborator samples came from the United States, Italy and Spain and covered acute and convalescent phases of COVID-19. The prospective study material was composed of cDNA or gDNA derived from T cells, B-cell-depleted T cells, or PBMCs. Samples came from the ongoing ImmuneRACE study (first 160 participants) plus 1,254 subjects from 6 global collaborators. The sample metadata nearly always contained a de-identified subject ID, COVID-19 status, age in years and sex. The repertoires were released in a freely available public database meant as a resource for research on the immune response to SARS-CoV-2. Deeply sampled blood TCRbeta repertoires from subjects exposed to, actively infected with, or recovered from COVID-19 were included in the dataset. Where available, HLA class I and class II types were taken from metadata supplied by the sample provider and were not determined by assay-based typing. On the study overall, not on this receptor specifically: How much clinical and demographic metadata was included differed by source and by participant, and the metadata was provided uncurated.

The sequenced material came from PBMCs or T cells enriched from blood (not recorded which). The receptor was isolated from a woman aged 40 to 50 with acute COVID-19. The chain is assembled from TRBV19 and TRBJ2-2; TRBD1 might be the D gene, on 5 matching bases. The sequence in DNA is TGTGCCAGTAGTATAGTGTTAGGGGCCACCGGGGAGCTGTTTTTT. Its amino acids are CASSIVLGATGELFF.